This TCR beta chain stems from a study of beta chain features in type 1 diabetes. Note on this clone: The antigen is unknown.

General study results and limits: Moderate but significant shortening of TCRB CDR3s was recorded in all four CD4+ subsets from Type 1 diabetes patients.

As every portion of the isolated RNA was reverse transcribed, the sequencing read expressed TCRB transcripts. Some 3.6 million reads was the average for naive, central memory and regulatory T cell samples. TCRdb keeps only in-frame clones here, not all; method: immunoSEQ multiplex PCR. In the table there are approximately 260,000 clones, roughly 25% of which are singletons. The CDR3 is 13 residues long. From germline, CDR1 is MNHEY and CDR2 SMNVEV (reference sequence). V gave up 6 bases and J gave up 7 bases, with 16 bases separating them. This chain connects TRBV27 to TRBJ2-7; D unresolved. Sequencing was carried out using naive CD4+ T cells from blood. This sequence originates from a woman aged 30 to 39 with type 1 diabetes. For the CDR3, the DNA is TGTGCCAGCAGCCATTCTGATCCGCGGGAGCAGTACTTC. Its translation: CASSHSDPREQYF.